This TCR beta chain was recorded in a study of T cells after yellow fever vaccination. TCRdb processed the 5' RACE reads anew with MiXCR; each CDR3 protein has one entry. The sample consists of 450,000 to 650,000 distinct CDR3 sequences, roughly a fifth of them appearing once. Germline V gene lookup returns CDR1 SGHAT and CDR2 FQNNGV. The CDR3 contains 16 residues. Losses at the gene ends were 7 bases for V and 7 bases for J; bases not matched to a gene: 13. This material consisted of PBMCs, taken roughly 20 days after the first yellow fever vaccination. The source of this sequence is a man aged 18 to 30 who received the YFV17D yellow fever vaccine. This chain links TRBV11-2 with TRBJ2-2; 9 bases agree with TRBD2. The CDR3 region is CASTHRILAGGGELFF. CDR3 in DNA: TGTGCCAGCACCCATCGGATACTAGCGGGCGGCGGGGAGCTGTTTTTT.